The sequence of this T cell receptor beta chain was determined in a study of blood T cells in healthy people across ages. A few counts support this clonotype. Its antigen is currently unknown. The study's findings and limits: The study regarded diversity estimates from one million T cells as underestimates.

The authors drew approximately 10 milliliters of peripheral blood from each donor. Per-sample yields of isolated PBMCs were at least 6.5 million. Through a sample-barcoded 5' primer and a J-beta primer mix, a second PCR was run for roughly 7 to 12 cycles. Each sample provided no less than 3 million CDR3-containing paired-end reads. TCRdb fed the 5' RACE reads into MiXCR, producing one record per CDR3 protein. The data hold about 580,000 distinct CDR3 sequences, with under 55% observed a single time. The sequence derives from a man of 80 years or more in good health. Sequences were obtained from blood.

The CDR3 spells CASSQVDRGSHEQYF. In DNA form, the CDR3 reads TGTGCCAGCAGCCAGGTGGACAGGGGAAGCCACGAGCAGTACTTC. The chain combines TRBV3-1 with TRBJ2-7; 9 bases map to TRBD1. With V trimmed by 3 bases and J by 5 bases, 8 bases remained unmatched. Germline CDR1 is LGHDT and CDR2 is YNNKEL (reference sequence). This CDR3 contains 15 residues.